This T cell receptor beta chain was sequenced in a study of identical twins. Per germline, CDR1 MNHEY and CDR2 SVGAGI. V was pared by 6 bases and J by 4 bases, with 11 bases of the junction left unmatched. CDR3 length equals 15 residues. Each cDNA held unique molecular identifiers, and template switching gave it a universal primer site. Via MiXCR, TCRdb re-called the 5' RACE reads, giving one row per CDR3 protein. Among 510,000 or so distinct CDR3 sequences listed, approximately 14% were seen once. Separately, the same data were catalogued under a study of yellow fever vaccine responses in identical twins.

V usage is TRBV6-5 and J usage is TRBJ1-1, with 7 bases that match TRBD1. Material for sequencing was CD4+ T cells sorted from blood. The receptor was isolated from a woman under 30 in good health. The CDR3 region is CASRITRGLGTEAFF. In nucleotides, the CDR3 is TGTGCCAGCAGAATTACTAGGGGGCTGGGCACTGAAGCTTTCTTT.